Listed here is a single T cell receptor beta chain. No antigen is known for it. This record belongs to a study of cytomegalovirus exposure and HLA in healthy donors. General study results and limits: The study recorded 160 or so TCR beta chains that were cytomegalovirus-associated. There were several of the most significant clusters that appeared linked to common viral pathogens in a later analysis.

The V end was cut by 10 bases, the J end by 0 bases, with 16 bases between. CDR1 is LNHDA, CDR2 SQIVND, per germline (reference sequence). The CDR3 sequence is 15 residues long. Use of 60 Vbeta and 13 Jbeta primers characterized the PCR. Data came from immunoSEQ multiplex PCR; TCRdb stores just in-frame clones and leaves some out. The sample carries 270,000 or so clones, around 90% recorded once. The sample consisted of PBMCs. The gene calls are TRBV19 and TRBJ1-3; weak D call: TRBD1 (6 bases). The TCR comes from a girl aged 2 to 9 in good health and CMV-seronegative. The CDR3 spells CAISDSFLSGNTIYF. DNA of the CDR3: TGTGCCATATCGGACAGTTTCCTCTCTGGAAACACCATATATTTT.